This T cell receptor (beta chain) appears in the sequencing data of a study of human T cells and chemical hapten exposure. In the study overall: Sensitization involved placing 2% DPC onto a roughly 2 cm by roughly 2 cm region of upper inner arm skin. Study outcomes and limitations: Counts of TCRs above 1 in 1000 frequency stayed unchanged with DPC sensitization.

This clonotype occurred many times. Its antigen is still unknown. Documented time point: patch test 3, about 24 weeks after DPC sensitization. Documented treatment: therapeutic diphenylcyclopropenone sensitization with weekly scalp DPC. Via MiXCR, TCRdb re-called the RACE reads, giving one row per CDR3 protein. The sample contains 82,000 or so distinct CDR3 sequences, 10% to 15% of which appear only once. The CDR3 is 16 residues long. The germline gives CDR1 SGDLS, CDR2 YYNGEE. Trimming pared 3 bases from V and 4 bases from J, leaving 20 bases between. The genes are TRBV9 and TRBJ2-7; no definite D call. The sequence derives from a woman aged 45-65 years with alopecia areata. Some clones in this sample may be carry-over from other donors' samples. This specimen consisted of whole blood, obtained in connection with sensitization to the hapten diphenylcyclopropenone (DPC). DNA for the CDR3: TGTGCCAGCAGCGCGAGTTTAAAGAGGCATCCTTACGAGCAGTACTTC. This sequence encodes CASSASLKRHPYEQYF.